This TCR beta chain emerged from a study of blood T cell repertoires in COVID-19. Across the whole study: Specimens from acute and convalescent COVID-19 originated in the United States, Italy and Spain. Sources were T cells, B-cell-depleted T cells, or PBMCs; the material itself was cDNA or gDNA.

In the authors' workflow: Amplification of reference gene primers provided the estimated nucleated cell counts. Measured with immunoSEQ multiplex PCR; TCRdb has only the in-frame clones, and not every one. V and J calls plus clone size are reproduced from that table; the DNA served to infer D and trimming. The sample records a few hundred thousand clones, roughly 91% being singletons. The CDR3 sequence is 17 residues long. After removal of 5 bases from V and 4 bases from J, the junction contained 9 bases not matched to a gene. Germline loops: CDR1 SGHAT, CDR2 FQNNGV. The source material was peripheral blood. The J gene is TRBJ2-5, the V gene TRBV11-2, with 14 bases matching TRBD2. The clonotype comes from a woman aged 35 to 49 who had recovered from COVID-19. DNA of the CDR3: TGTGCCAGCAGCCCCACCCGACTAGCGGGAGGGGTAGAGACCCAGTACTTC. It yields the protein CASSPTRLAGGVETQYF.